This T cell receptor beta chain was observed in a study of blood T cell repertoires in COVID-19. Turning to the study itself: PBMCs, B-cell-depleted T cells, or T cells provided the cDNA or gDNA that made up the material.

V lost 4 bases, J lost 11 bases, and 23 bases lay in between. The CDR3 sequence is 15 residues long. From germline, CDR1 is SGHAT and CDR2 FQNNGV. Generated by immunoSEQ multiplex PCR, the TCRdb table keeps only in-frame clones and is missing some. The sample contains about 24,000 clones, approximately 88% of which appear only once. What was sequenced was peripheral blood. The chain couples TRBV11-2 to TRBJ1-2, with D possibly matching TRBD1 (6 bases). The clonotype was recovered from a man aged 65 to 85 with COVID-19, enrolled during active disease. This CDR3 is CASSSLRESTGRYTF. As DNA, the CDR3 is TGTGCCAGCAGCTCCCTCCGGGAATCGACAGGAAGATACACCTTC.